The rows below give T cell receptor beta chains drawn from one sample of a study of blood T cells in healthy people across ages. MiXCR was run by TCRdb on the 5' RACE reads, yielding one entry per CDR3 protein. The sample lists about 930,000 distinct CDR3 sequences; just under 30% were seen once. The same sample was also used in a study of T cells of mothers and their children.

The material sequenced was blood. These receptors all stem from a woman aged 35 to 49 in good health. CDR3s include the opening cysteine and the closing phenylalanine or tryptophan. Each record gives: clone size, V gene, D gene, J gene, CDR3 DNA, CDR3 protein. The D gene is left open where the match is weak. Not every row has a clone size; where given, it reads once, few, many or a size class.

>-|TRBV7-3|-|TRBJ1-3
TGTGCCAGCAGCCCAAGGGCGGGGTCTGGAAACACCATATATTTT
CASSPRAGSGNTIYF
>many|TRBV2|TRBD1|TRBJ2-1
TGTGCCAGCAGTGGGACAGGGTTTCTCAATGAGCAGTTCTTC
CASSGTGFLNEQFF
>-|TRBV4-3|TRBD1|TRBJ1-1
TGCGCCAGCAGCCAGCAGGGGGCCCAGGGCACTGAAGCTTTCTTT
CASSQQGAQGTEAFF
>few|TRBV7-8|-|TRBJ1-6
TGTGCCAGCAGCTTCAGGTCACCGAGCTCCTATAATTCACCCCTCCACTTT
CASSFRSPSSYNSPLHF
>many|TRBV12-3/TRBV12-4|-|TRBJ2-1
TGTGCCAGCAGTCTCCAGGGCTATGAGCAGTTCTTC
CASSLQGYEQFF
>many|TRBV12-3/TRBV12-4|-|TRBJ2-7
TGTGCCAGCAGTTTCATGGACGAGCAGTACTTC
CASSFMDEQYF
>-|TRBV20-1|-|TRBJ2-2
TGCAGTGCTAGTCAGGGGTCCGGGGAGCTGTTTTTT
CSASQGSGELFF
>few|TRBV11-2|TRBD2|TRBJ2-7
TGTGCCAGCAGCTTAGATCCAGCGGGGGCCTACGAGCAGTACTTC
CASSLDPAGAYEQYF
>many|TRBV5-1|TRBD1|TRBJ1-6
TGCGCCAGCAGCTTGTTCGGACAGGGCGCAAACTCACCCCTCCACTTT
CASSLFGQGANSPLHF
>-|TRBV18|TRBD2|TRBJ2-7
TGTGCCAGCCCACCACGGGAGGGTCCCTACGAGCAGTACTTC
CASPPREGPYEQYF
>many|TRBV12-3/TRBV12-4|TRBD2|TRBJ2-5
TGTGCCAGCAGTTTCGGTGGCGGGGGGGAAGAGACCCAGTACTTC
CASSFGGGGEETQYF
>-|TRBV20-1|-|TRBJ2-7
TGCAGTGCCCCCATAGCCTACGAGCAGTACTTC
CSAPIAYEQYF
>-|TRBV27|TRBD1|TRBJ1-2
TGTGCCAGCAGTTTACAGGGACAGAGTGGATATGGCTACACCTTC
CASSLQGQSGYGYTF
>many|TRBV20-1|TRBD1|TRBJ2-7
TGCAGTGCTAGAGGGGACAGCGGACTCTACGAGCAGTACTTC
CSARGDSGLYEQYF
>-|TRBV5-1|TRBD1|TRBJ1-1
TGCGCCAGCAGCAGAGACAGGGCCCCTGAAGCTTTCTTT
CASSRDRAPEAFF
>many|TRBV7-9|-|TRBJ1-2
TGTGCCAGCAGCTTATCAGATGGCTACACCTTC
CASSLSDGYTF
>few|TRBV5-1|-|TRBJ2-7
TGCGCCAGCAGCTTGGGCCCCAGTTCGACCTACGAGCAGTACTTC
CASSLGPSSTYEQYF
>few|TRBV28|-|TRBJ1-5
TGTGCCAGTCGCTACAGGGTCAATCAGCCCCAGCATTTT
CASRYRVNQPQHF
>-|TRBV29-1|TRBD2|TRBJ2-5
TGCAGCGTGGCCTATAGCGGGGGGTTACAAGAGACCCAGTACTTC
CSVAYSGGLQETQYF
>many|TRBV12-5|-|TRBJ2-1
TGTGCTAGTGGTACCTCCGGATTCGGGATTTCCTACAATGAGCAGTTCTTC
CASGTSGFGISYNEQFF
>many|TRBV7-3|TRBD1|TRBJ2-1
TGTGCCAGCGGACAGGGGGCGGGCAATGAGCAGTTCTTC
CASGQGAGNEQFF
>-|TRBV6-5|-|TRBJ2-4
TGTGCCAGCAGCCCCACGGCCCAGGGAAGGCAGTACTTC
CASSPTAQGRQYF
>many|TRBV9|-|TRBJ2-7
TGTGCCAGCAGCGTAGCAGCTAGCTCCTACGAGCAGTACTTC
CASSVAASSYEQYF
>few|TRBV4-2|TRBD1|TRBJ1-2
TGTGCCAGCAGCCTCGGGACAGGGCAGGATTTCAATGGCTACACCTTC
CASSLGTGQDFNGYTF
>-|TRBV28|-|TRBJ2-3
TGTGCCAGCAGTCGGAATGCGCAGTATTTT
CASSRNAQYF
>-|TRBV4-1|-|TRBJ1-1
TGCGCCAGCAGCCAAGATAAACCGAACACTGAAGCTTTCTTT
CASSQDKPNTEAFF
>-|TRBV7-2|-|TRBJ2-6
TGTGCCAGCAGCTTCTCAGGGTCCGGGACCAACGTCCTGACTTTC
CASSFSGSGTNVLTF
>-|TRBV5-1|-|TRBJ2-4
TGCGCCAGCAGTAGTGTTCCTCTAGTTCAGGGGGCCAAAAACATTCAGTACTTC
CASSSVPLVQGAKNIQYF
>few|TRBV6-5|TRBD1|TRBJ2-6
TGTGCCAGCAGTTACTTTTCAGGGGGCTCTGGGGCCAACGTCCTGACTTTC
CASSYFSGGSGANVLTF
>few|TRBV3-1|-|TRBJ2-1
TGTGCCAGCAGCCAGGCCCCCGGTTCCAATGAGCAGTTCTTC
CASSQAPGSNEQFF
>-|TRBV20-1|TRBD2|TRBJ2-7
TGCAGTGCTAGAGACCCGGGTAGCGGGAGCTATGGGAGCGAGCAGTACTTC
CSARDPGSGSYGSEQYF
>-|TRBV15|TRBD1|TRBJ2-1
TGTGCCACCAGATTCACCGGGACAGGGGGATACAATGAGCAGTTCTTC
CATRFTGTGGYNEQFF
>-|TRBV20-1|-|TRBJ2-3
TGCAGTGCGCAGCCCCCGCCAGATACGCAGTATTTT
CSAQPPPDTQYF
>many|TRBV5-1|-|TRBJ1-5
TGCGCCAGCAGCTTCCGGAGCAATCAGCCCCAGCATTTT
CASSFRSNQPQHF
>-|TRBV7-9|-|TRBJ2-3
TGTGCCAGCAGCCCCTCGCCCGGGGGCCTCTCGGGTAGTACAGATACGCAGTATTTT
CASSPSPGGLSGSTDTQYF
>many|TRBV29-1|-|TRBJ2-5
TGCAGCGCTACCGGGACACAAGAGACCCAGTACTTC
CSATGTQETQYF
>-|TRBV7-2|TRBD1|TRBJ1-6
TGTGCCAGCAGCTGGTTGACAGGGGGTGGTTCACCCCTCCACTTT
CASSWLTGGGSPLHF
>many|TRBV27|-|TRBJ2-7
TGTGCCAGCAGTTTATCGAGGAGGACGAGGTACGAGCAGTACTTC
CASSLSRRTRYEQYF
>-|TRBV6-6|-|TRBJ1-5
TGTGCCAGCAGTTATACGACGGGTAATCAGCCCCAGCATTTT
CASSYTTGNQPQHF
>-|TRBV7-2|-|TRBJ2-4
TGTGCCAGCAGCTTAGTGCGGGGGCATAGTGAGCAGTACTTC
CASSLVRGHSEQYF
>-|TRBV4-2|TRBD1|TRBJ2-5
TGTGCCGGCAGTCTTGGACAGGGGGAAGAGACCCAGTACTTC
CAGSLGQGEETQYF
>-|TRBV5-1|TRBD1|TRBJ1-4
TGCGCCAGCAGCTTCGGGACAGGGACCGTGACTAATGAAAAACTGTTTTTT
CASSFGTGTVTNEKLFF
>few|TRBV4-2|TRBD1|TRBJ1-5
TGTGCCAGCAGCCAACAGGACAGGGGACAGCCCCAGCATTTT
CASSQQDRGQPQHF
>-|TRBV6-2/TRBV6-3|-|TRBJ1-2
TGTGCCAGCAGTTACTTATCGGGCGCTGATGGCTACACCTTC
CASSYLSGADGYTF